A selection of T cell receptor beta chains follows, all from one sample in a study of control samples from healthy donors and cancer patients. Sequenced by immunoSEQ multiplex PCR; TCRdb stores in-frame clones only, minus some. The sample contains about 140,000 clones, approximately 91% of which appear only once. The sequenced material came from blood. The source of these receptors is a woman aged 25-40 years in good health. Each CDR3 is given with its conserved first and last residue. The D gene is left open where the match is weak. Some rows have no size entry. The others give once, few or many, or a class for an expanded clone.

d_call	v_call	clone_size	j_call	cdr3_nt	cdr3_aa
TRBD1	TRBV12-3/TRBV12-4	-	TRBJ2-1	TGTGCCAGCAGTCAGGGGGATTACAATGAGCAGTTCTTC	CASSQGDYNEQFF
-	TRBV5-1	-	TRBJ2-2	TGCGCCAGCAAGGAGGGGGCGCCCACCGGGGAGCTGTTTTTT	CASKEGAPTGELFF
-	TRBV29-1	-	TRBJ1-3	TGCGGGGCTCTCTCTGGAAACACCATATATTTT	CGALSGNTIYF
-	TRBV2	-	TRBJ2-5	TGTGCCAGCAGTGAACAGCCCCAAGAGACCCAGTACTTC	CASSEQPQETQYF
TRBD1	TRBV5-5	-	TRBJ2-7	TGTGCCAGCAGCTTCTTGACAGGGGCAACGGGGGAGCAGTACTTC	CASSFLTGATGEQYF
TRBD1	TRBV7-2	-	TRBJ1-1	TGTGCCAGCAGCTCTCCACGGACAGGAGCCATGAACACTGAAGCTTTCTTT	CASSSPRTGAMNTEAFF
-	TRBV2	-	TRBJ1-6	TGTGCCAGCAGTGGGGCCGGGGCGTATAATTCACCCCTCCACTTT	CASSGAGAYNSPLHF
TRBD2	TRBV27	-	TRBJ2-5	TGTGCCAGCAGTTTAGGCGGGGGCCAAGAGACCCAGTACTTC	CASSLGGGQETQYF
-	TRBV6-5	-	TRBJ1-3	TGTGCCAGCGGAAGATGGGGGGCTGGAAACACCATATATTTT	CASGRWGAGNTIYF
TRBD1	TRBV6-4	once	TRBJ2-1	TGTGCCAGCAGTGACTCCACAGGGGGCTACAATGAGCAGTTCTTC	CASSDSTGGYNEQFF
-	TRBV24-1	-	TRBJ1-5	TGTGCCACCAGTGAGTCAGGGAATCAGCCCCAGCATTTT	CATSESGNQPQHF
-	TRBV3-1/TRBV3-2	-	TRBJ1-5	TGTGCCAGCAGCCCCGGGCCTCACAATCAGCCCCAGCATTTT	CASSPGPHNQPQHF
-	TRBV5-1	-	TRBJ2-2	TGCGCCAGCAGCTTTCTCGGGAACACCGGGGAGCTGTTTTTT	CASSFLGNTGELFF
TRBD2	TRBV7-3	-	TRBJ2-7	TGTGCCAGCAGCTTGGGACTAGCGGGCTCCTACGAGCAGTACTTC	CASSLGLAGSYEQYF
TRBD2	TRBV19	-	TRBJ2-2	TGTGCCAGTCAAAGCGGGACGAACACCGGGGAGCTGTTTTTT	CASQSGTNTGELFF
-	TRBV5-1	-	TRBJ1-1	TGCGCCAGCAGCTCCCGGACGGCAAACACTGAAGCTTTCTTT	CASSSRTANTEAFF
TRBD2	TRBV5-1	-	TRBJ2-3	TGCGCCAGCAGCTTGCCTCCCGGGACTAGCGGGAGTAGCACAGATACGCAGTATTTT	CASSLPPGTSGSSTDTQYF
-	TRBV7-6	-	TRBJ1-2	TGTGCCAGCAGTCTCCAAACGGAGGGAGGCTACACCTTC	CASSLQTEGGYTF
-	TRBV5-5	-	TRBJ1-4	TGTGCCAGCAGTTTAATCGGGGAGACTAATGAAAAACTGTTTTTT	CASSLIGETNEKLFF